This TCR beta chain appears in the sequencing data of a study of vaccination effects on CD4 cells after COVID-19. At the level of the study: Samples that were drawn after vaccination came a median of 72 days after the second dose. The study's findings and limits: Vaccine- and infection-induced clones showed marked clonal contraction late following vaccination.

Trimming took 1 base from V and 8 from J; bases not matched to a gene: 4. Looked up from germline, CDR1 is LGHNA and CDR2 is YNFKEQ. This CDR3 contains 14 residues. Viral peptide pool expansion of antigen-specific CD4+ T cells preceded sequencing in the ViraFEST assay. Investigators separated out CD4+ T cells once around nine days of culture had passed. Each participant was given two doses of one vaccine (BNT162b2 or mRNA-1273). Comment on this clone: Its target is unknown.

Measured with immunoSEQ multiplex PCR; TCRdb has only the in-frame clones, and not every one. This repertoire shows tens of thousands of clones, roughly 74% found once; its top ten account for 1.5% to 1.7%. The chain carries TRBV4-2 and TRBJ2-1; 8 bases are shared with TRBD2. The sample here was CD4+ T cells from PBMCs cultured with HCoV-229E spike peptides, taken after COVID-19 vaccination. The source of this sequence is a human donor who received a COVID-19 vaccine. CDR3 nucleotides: TGTGCCAGCAGCCAAGCGGGGGGGCATCATGAGCAGTTCTTC. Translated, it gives CASSQAGGHHEQFF.